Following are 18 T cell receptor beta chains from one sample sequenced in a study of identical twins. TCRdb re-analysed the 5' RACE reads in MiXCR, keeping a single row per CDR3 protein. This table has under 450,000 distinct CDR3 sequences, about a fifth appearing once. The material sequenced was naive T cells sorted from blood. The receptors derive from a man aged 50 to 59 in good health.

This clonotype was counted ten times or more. CDR3 nucleotides: TGTGCCTGGAGTGCGGGGGGTACTTACGAGCAGTACTTC. Its translation is CAWSAGGTYEQYF. The rearrangement links TRBV30 to TRBJ2-7; 7 positions match TRBD2. The CDR3 is 13 amino acids. Germline V gene lookup returns CDR1 GTSNPN and CDR2 SVGIG (reference sequence). V trimming: 1 base; J trimming: 4 bases; junction bases outside the gene matches: 4.

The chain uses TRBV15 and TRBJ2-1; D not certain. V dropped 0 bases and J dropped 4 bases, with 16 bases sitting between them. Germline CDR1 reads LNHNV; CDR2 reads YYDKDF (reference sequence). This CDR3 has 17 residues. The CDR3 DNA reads TGTGCCACCAGCAGAGATCGGCGCGGAGTCCTATACAATGAGCAGTTCTTC. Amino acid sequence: CATSRDRRGVLYNEQFF. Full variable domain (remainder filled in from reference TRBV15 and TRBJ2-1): DAMVIQNPRYQVTQFGKPVTLSCSQTLNHNVMYWYQQKSSQAPKLLFHYYDKDFNNEADTPDNFQSRRPNTSFCFLDIRSPGLGDTAMYLCATSRDRRGVLYNEQFFGPGTRLTVL.

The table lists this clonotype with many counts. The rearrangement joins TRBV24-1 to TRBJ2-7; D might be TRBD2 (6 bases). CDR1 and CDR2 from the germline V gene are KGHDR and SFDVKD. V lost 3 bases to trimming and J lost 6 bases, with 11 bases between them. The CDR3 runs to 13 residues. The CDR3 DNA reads TGTGCCACCAGTGATCAGGACTACTCCGAGCAGTACTTC. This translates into CATSDQDYSEQYF.

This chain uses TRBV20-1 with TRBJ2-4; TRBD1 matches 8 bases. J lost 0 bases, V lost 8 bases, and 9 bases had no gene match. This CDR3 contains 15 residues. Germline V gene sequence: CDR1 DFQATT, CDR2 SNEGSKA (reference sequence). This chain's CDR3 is CSTDRGLLAKNIQYF. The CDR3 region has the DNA TGCAGTACCGACAGGGGTTTATTAGCCAAAAACATTCAGTACTTC.

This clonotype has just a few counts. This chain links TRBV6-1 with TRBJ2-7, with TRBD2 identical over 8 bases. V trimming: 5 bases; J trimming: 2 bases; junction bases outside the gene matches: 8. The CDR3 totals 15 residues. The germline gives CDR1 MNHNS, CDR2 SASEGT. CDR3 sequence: CASSQVAGPPYEQYF. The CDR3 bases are TGTGCCAGCAGTCAAGTAGCGGGACCCCCCTACGAGCAGTACTTC.

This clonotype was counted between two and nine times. The CDR3 reads CATSRNSGDEQYF. The CDR3 region has the DNA TGTGCCACCAGCAGAAACTCGGGGGACGAGCAGTACTTC. The gene calls are TRBV15 and TRBJ2-7; D is perhaps TRBD2 (6 bases). Germline assignment: CDR1 LNHNV and CDR2 YYDKDF (reference sequence). This CDR3 has 13 residues. Trimming removed 2 bases from V and 5 bases from J, with 10 bases in between.

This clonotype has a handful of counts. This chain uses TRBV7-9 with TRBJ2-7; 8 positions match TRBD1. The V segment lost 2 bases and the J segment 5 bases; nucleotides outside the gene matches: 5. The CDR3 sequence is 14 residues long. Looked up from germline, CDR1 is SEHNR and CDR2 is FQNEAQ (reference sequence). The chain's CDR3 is CASSLPQGADEQYF. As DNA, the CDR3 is TGTGCCAGCAGCTTACCGCAGGGGGCTGACGAGCAGTACTTC.

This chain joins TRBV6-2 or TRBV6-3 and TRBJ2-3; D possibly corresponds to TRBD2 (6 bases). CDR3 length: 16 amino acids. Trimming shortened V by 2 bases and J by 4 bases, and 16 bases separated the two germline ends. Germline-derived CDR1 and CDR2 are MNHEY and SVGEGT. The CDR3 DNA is TGTGCCAGCAGTTACGGGTATGCGGGAACCCCAGATACGCAGTATTTT. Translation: CASSYGYAGTPDTQYF.

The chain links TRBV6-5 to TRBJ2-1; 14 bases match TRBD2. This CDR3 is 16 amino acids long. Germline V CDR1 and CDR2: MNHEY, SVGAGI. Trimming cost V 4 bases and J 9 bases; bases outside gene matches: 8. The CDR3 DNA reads TGTGCCAGCAGTTCAGGGACTAGCGGGAGTTTAGGTGAGCAGTTCTTC. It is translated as CASSSGTSGSLGEQFF.

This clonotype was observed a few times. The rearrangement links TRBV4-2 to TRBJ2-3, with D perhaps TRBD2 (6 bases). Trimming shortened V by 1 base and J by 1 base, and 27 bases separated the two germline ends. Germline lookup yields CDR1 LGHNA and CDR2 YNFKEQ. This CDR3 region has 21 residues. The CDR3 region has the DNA TGTGCCAGCAGCCAAGGCACGAGGGGTAATAGACTAGAATGGGGCACAGATACGCAGTATTTT. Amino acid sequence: CASSQGTRGNRLEWGTDTQYF.

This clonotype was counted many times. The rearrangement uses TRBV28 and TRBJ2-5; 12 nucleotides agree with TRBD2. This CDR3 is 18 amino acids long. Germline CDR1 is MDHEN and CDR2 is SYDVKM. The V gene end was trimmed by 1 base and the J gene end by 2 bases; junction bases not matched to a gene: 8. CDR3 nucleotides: TGTGCCAGCAGTTTATTGTTGGCTAGCGGGGGGGCACAAGAGACCCAGTACTTC. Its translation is CASSLLLASGGAQETQYF.

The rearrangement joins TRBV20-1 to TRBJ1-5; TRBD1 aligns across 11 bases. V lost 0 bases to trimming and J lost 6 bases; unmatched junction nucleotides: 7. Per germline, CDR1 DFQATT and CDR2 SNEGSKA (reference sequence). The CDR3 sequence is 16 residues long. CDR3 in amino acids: CSAREIGQGALQPQHF. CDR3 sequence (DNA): TGCAGTGCTAGAGAGATCGGACAGGGGGCCCTTCAGCCCCAGCATTTT.

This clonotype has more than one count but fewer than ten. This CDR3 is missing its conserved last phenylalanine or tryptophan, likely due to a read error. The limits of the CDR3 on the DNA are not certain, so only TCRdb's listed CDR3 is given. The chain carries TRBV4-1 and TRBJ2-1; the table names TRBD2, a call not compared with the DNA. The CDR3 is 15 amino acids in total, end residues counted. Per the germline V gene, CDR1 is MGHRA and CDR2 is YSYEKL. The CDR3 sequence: CASSHPEGASGPPLL.

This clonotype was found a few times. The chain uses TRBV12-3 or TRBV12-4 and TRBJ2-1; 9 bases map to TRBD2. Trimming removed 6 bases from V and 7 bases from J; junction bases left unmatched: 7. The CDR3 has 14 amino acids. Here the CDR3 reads CASSLGLAENEQFF. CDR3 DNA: TGTGCCAGCAGCCTGGGACTAGCCGAGAATGAGCAGTTCTTC.

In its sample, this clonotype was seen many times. This CDR3 reads CASSPPPGQGFSGANVLTF. CDR3 sequence (DNA): TGTGCCAGCAGTCCTCCCCCGGGACAGGGGTTCTCTGGGGCCAACGTCCTGACTTTC. The V and J genes are TRBV7-8 and TRBJ2-6; 10 nucleotides align to TRBD1. Per germline, CDR1 SGHVS and CDR2 FQNEAQ. The CDR3 runs to 19 residues. Trimming took 6 bases from V and 0 from J; bases not matched to a gene: 11.

The CDR3, as DNA: TGTGCCAGCAGTGAAACCGGGGGGGGCTCCTACAATGAGCAGTTCTTC. This sequence encodes CASSETGGGSYNEQFF. The chain uses TRBV6-1 and TRBJ2-1; 8 nucleotides align to TRBD2. Germline V gene lookup returns CDR1 MNHNS and CDR2 SASEGT. This CDR3 region has 16 residues. After removal of 2 bases from V and 0 bases from J, the junction contained 3 bases not matched to a gene.

Here the CDR3 DNA reads TGTGCCAGCAGCGCCGGGACCCCTCTGTCTCCCCAGCATTTT. The encoded protein is CASSAGTPLSPQHF. The chain is built from TRBV7-2 and TRBJ1-5; D perhaps matches TRBD1 (5 bases). This CDR3 has 14 residues. Germline values: CDR1 SGHTA, CDR2 FQGNSA. V was pared by 5 bases and J by 10 bases, with 18 bases between.

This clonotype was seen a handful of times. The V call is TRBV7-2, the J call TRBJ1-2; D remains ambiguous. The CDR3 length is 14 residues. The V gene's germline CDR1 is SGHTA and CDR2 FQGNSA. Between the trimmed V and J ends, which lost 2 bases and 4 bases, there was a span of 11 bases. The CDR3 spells CASSLSWQSYGYTF. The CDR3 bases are TGTGCCAGCAGCTTAAGTTGGCAGAGCTATGGCTACACCTTC.